This T cell receptor (beta chain) was captured in a study of cytomegalovirus exposure and HLA in healthy donors (dated by TCRdb to about 2017). For the study in its entirety: An earlier analysis of approximately 600 of the donors reported 250 to 350 Gb of sequence data and 117 million unique TCR beta sequences from roughly 200 million T cells. Approximately 300 gigabases of sequencing data and approximately 93 million unique TCR sequences were included in an early release covering about 700 HLA-typed donors. Of the roughly 400 genotyped donors, around 81% fell in the genetic ancestry cluster associated with self-reported Caucasian donors. The aim of the study was to test whether cataloging public T cell receptors could identify signatures of past pathogen exposure. The study used immunosequencing to profile the T cell repertoires of hundreds of subjects and linked those repertoires to cytomegalovirus serostatus. Along with the approximately 650-subject first cohort, a separate validation cohort of over a hundred different subjects was used. The study combined high-throughput TCR immunosequencing, statistical association of individual TCRs with disease status, and machine learning to predict cytomegalovirus infection status. A later analysis re-examined previously published TCR beta repertoires from around 670 donors and added high-resolution HLA genotyping to investigate patterns of TCR occurrence. Rather than drawing on any new phenotypic data, the later analysis identified candidate immune exposures from TCR beta sequences and the way those sequences occurred across donors. In an earlier analysis of a few hundred of the donors, high-throughput TCR beta sequencing was used to judge whether each TCR beta V gene segment behaved as functional or pseudogenic. Donor age, sex, ethnicity and CMV serostatus were collected together with the repertoire data. Genome-wide SNP genotypes for about three fifths of the roughly 700 donors were used in a later genetic analysis, which treated that subset as a discovery cohort. All discovery cohort repertoires had been generated using a single sequencing platform. HLA typing covered class I and class II loci at four-digit resolution. The number of donors typed differed by locus, with roughly 629-640 for A, B, C, DRB1 and DQB1, over 500 for DQA1, 600 to 610 for DPA1, and some 470 for DPB1. About 5 DR-DQ haplotypes were handled as single units for association and clustering, since linkage in the cohort was strong. On average, 235,054 unique TCR beta nucleotide sequences were sequenced per donor among a few hundred genotyped donors of the cohort, with roughly 18% of those sequences being non-productive. The paper as a whole reports these results and caveats: Because counts were too low, approximately 18 rarely observed V segments, including chromosome 9 orphons, were excluded from the earlier analysis of some 590 of the donors. Most CMV-associated TCR beta chains appeared to be HLA-restricted in a later analysis, and the HLA associations seemed to be driven largely by CMV exposure. Specific HLA alleles were associated with 15,000 to 20,000 TCR beta sequences at a false discovery rate of 0.05 in a later analysis. In a later genetic analysis, fewer N-insertions in productive TCRs were reported among donors in an Asian-associated ancestry cluster than the roughly 700-donor mean. HLA typing was unavailable for some donors at each locus, so association tests used only the typed subset. In the study, 150 to 200 TCR beta chains were listed as associated with cytomegalovirus. According to a later analysis, parvovirus B19, influenza, CMV and Epstein-Barr virus appeared linked to several top co-occurrence clusters. CMV serostatus was the only immune exposure information available for the cohort. An association between a missense DCLRE1C variant and V-gene and J-gene trimming of TCR beta chains was found in a later genetic analysis and replicated in an independent cohort. A cluster of highly shared sequence variants was judged likely to be a technical artifact of the sequencing pipeline. Linkage disequilibrium might explain the correlated functional status among segregating V segments, but an unknown experimental factor could not be ruled out. The authors suggested that the approach could potentially be extended to other disease states and immunological phenotypes. Compared with equally common non-associated chains, HLA-associated TCR beta chains in a later analysis were more clonally expanded and had lower generation probabilities. In vitro tests confirmed that a few of the cytomegalovirus-associated TCR beta chains recognize cytomegalovirus antigens. When HLA alleles, especially DR and DQ, strongly co-occurred, attributing TCR associations to individual alleles was difficult. A further reported finding was that TCR beta sequences accurately predicted the HLA-A and HLA-B alleles for most subjects in the first cohort. Some IMGT-functional V segments, including TRBV6-2 and TRBV6-3, could not be distinguished by the 87-base-pair reads and were therefore excluded. In a later analysis, the rate of TCR association differed among HLA loci, with DRB1 alleles having the most associated TCRs and HLA-C alleles having the fewest. In both the original and validation cohorts, the classifier was reported to diagnose cytomegalovirus status with high specificity and sensitivity. Roughly uniform sequencing depth across donors was assumed in presence/absence analyses, although this assumption may not hold. Across donors, most TCR sequences were observed very rarely, whereas some public TCRs were present in many individuals. Broadly in line with IMGT annotations, most TCR beta V segments showed up in productive rearrangements about 87% or about 30% of the time in an earlier analysis of 587 of the donors. This cohort had only TCR beta chains sequenced, and the lack of alpha or paired-chain data limited which features could be detected.

The cohort was made up of around 720 healthy bone marrow donors. All cohort members were sampled while nominally healthy, although unrecorded immune exposures were likely present. The donor was CMV seronegative and was included in the group of 352 seronegative cohort members. A peripheral blood sample was collected from each donor, and TCR beta sequencing was performed on peripheral blood mononuclear cells. The Qiagen DNeasy Blood Extraction Kit was used to extract genomic DNA from the blood cell samples. Receptor amplification or capture employed the immunoSEQ multiplex PCR assay. For the multiplex PCR, a mixture combining 60 forward primers for TCR Vbeta segments and 13 reverse primers for TCR Jbeta segments was used. The CDR3 region of rearranged TCR beta genes was amplified from genomic DNA by a multiplex PCR assay. On the Illumina HiSeq System, the amplified TCR beta libraries were sequenced as 87-base-pair reads. As for the authors' bioinformatics: A later analysis tallied 70 million to 100 million unique TCR beta chains across the 700 or so repertoires, and around 10 million of those chains were shared by two or more donors. To remove PCR and sequencing errors, raw reads were error-corrected and collapsed into unique sequences using a nearest-neighbor algorithm that merged closely related sequences. CDR3 sequences were aligned to IMGT reference sequences to assign V, D and J gene segments. For a sequence to be retained, at least a six-nucleotide match to both a V gene segment and a J gene segment was required. Rearrangements were called productive when the CDR3 lacked stop codons and stayed in frame with V and J; all others were non-productive. CDR3 was defined by IMGT convention, running from the second conserved V-encoded cysteine to the conserved J-encoded phenylalanine. In an earlier analysis of approximately 590 of the donors, sequences lacking an unambiguous match to a single V gene segment were excluded. An earlier analysis of a few hundred of the donors classified V segments as functional when productive rearrangements were above 56.7% and as segregating when the standard deviation between donors was above 5%. A statistical classification framework was developed to diagnose cytomegalovirus status using the catalog of TCR beta chain sequences. V and J gene assignment, in a later analysis, came from comparing TCR nucleotide sequences with IMGT/GENE-DB human TR gene sequences. A later analysis assigned CDR3 sequences and most-parsimonious VDJ recombination scenarios with the TCRdist pipeline. In a later analysis, each TCR beta chain was defined by its CDR3 amino acid sequence together with its V-gene family, and reads lacking a unique V-gene family were excluded. A later analysis removed 600 or so highly shared, low-generation-probability nucleotide sequences to deal with suspected cross-contamination and a sequencing artifact. For each public chain, a later analysis derived a clonal expansion index from normalized ranks of inferred template counts within each repertoire. A later analysis computed generation probabilities with a VDJ recombination model fitted to out-of-frame rearrangements, and checked the results against IGoR. Hypergeometric tests were used in a later analysis to score TCR-TCR, TCR-HLA and TCR-CMV co-occurrence, with a repertoire-size bias correction applied to the TCR pairs. A later analysis estimated false discovery rates by permuting HLA or CMV assignments 20 times. In a later analysis, co-occurring TCRs were grouped using DBSCAN, and TCRdist sequence similarity was added for clustering within HLA-allele-positive subsets. For co-occurrence clustering, repertoires with fewer than 30,000 or more than 120,000 public chains were excluded, along with 5 or 6 repertoires with anomalous nucleotide sharing. TCRdb's version of the immuneACCESS table is confined to in-frame rearrangements and falls short of the full clone set. An unresolved V gene accounts for under half of the shortfall where checked; the remainder is of unknown origin. V, J and clone size derive from that table, while D and trimming were established from the DNA sequence. This sample gives about 160,000 clones in total; roughly 80% of them show up just once. The ten largest clones take up roughly 1.5% of the sample.

Turning to this clone: Its antigen is not yet known. Within one base of it there is no much larger clone, and no base qualities were kept.

The CDR3 measures 14 amino acids from cysteine to phenylalanine. Just the 42-base CDR3 DNA is kept, in frame starting at base 1. From a lookup of the germline V gene (reference sequence), CDR1 and CDR2 are LNHDA and SQIVND. The junction shows trimming of 1 base on V and 3 bases on J, plus 10 bases between the germline ends. The TCR sequence derives from a woman aged 25 to 39 in good health and CMV-seronegative. This sequence uses TRBV19 and TRBJ2-7; TRBD1 is possibly the D segment (7 matching bases). The sequencing input was PBMCs. The encoded CDR3 is CASSIGQGGYEQYF. The sequence in DNA is TGTGCCAGTAGTATAGGCCAGGGGGGCTACGAGCAGTACTTC.